This TCR beta chain originates from a study of cytomegalovirus exposure and HLA in healthy donors. Primers included in the PCR were 60 Vbeta and 13 Jbeta primers. The method was immunoSEQ multiplex PCR; TCRdb's version includes in-frame clones alone and lacks a portion of them. Seen here are over 85,000 clones, around 68% observed once, and the top ten hold 1.2%. In regard to this clone: Antigen unknown.

Study findings and constraints: Sequence variants that were highly shared formed a cluster that was likely a sequencing artifact. Researchers reported that a few CMV-associated chains were confirmed in vitro as CMV antigen-specific. Segments of the TCR beta V type were, in most cases, productive about 87% or about 30% of the time in an earlier analysis.

The germline CDR1 and CDR2 sequences are GTSNPN and SVGIG (reference sequence). This CDR3 has 14 amino acids. V gave up 0 bases and J gave up 4 bases; unmatched junction bases: 5. Sequencing was carried out using PBMCs. The clonotype originates from a female donor in good health and CMV-seronegative. The chain joins TRBV30 to TRBJ1-2, with 7 bases that match TRBD1. The CDR3 here is CAWSVGPGGYGYTF. CDR3 DNA: TGTGCCTGGAGTGTAGGACCAGGGGGCTATGGCTACACCTTC.